This T cell receptor beta chain was found in a study of T cell repertoires in cytomegalovirus infection. Study in general: Used in the study were CMV epitopes, some recently identified and HLA-C-restricted, others well-studied and HLA-B-restricted. Matching HLA type and CMV infection were both indicated by public TCR beta signatures.

Using its own MiXCR run on the reads, TCRdb lists one record per CDR3 protein. The repertoire has some 940,000 distinct CDR3 sequences, roughly 30% of them found once; the top ten carry over 11%. The CDR3 loop spans 17 amino acids. Germline V gene data show CDR1 as SGHVS and CDR2 as FNYEAQ. The V end lost 5 bases, the J end lost 2 bases, and 19 bases lay between the germline ends. Points from the study as a whole: CMV carriers having the relevant HLA were flagged by cumulative public TCR beta family frequency. In two of eight donors, the top clonotype was HLA-C-restricted CMV-specific.

This clonotype was recorded at least ten times. Its target is not known. The sequencing used cultured CD8+ T cells from PBMCs, collected from culture after CMV antigen stimulation. The TCR originated in a human donor in good health (CMV status not recorded). Some clones in this sample may be carry-over from other donors' samples. The rearrangement uses TRBV7-6 and TRBJ2-1, with D tentatively TRBD2 (5 bases). CDR3 in amino acids: CASSPRSGGGPYNEQFF. CDR3 in DNA: TGTGCCAGCAGCCCCCGATCGGGTGGCGGGCCCTACAATGAGCAGTTCTTC.